Shown below are 20 T cell receptor beta chains from a single sample sequenced in a study of shared clonotypes between healthy human individuals. Naive CD8 isolation took CD45RO-negative cells positively selected for CCR7 and excluded terminally differentiated effector memory CD45RA+ cells. Some clones are missing from TCRdb's copy, which holds only in-frame ones; the method was immunoSEQ multiplex PCR. The sample holds around 2,000,000 clones, about 94% seen once. Material: naive CD8+ T cells sorted from blood. The receptors derive from a man aged 18 to 35 in good health.

V is TRBV11-2 and J is TRBJ2-5, with D perhaps being TRBD1 or TRBD2 (5 bases each). The assigned J gene may be wrong: the sequence end matches TRBJ2-7 better. There are 16 residues in the CDR3. In germline, CDR1 is SGHAT, CDR2 FQNNGV. CDR3 sequence reads: CASSLVGDHSSYEQYF. CDR3 nucleotides: TGTGCCAGCAGCTTAGTGGGGGACCATAGCTCCTACGAGCAGTACTTC.

The CDR3 coding sequence is TGTGCCAGCAGTTCCCCAAAGAACACTGAAGCTTTCTTT. Residues: CASSSPKNTEAFF. The chain uses TRBV28 and TRBJ1-1; D ambiguous. The CDR3 is 13 amino acids. Germline lookup yields CDR1 MDHEN and CDR2 SYDVKM. V was trimmed by 4 bases and J by 1 base, leaving 7 bases between them.

The chain recombines TRBV16 with TRBJ1-1; D remains unclear. The ends were cut back, 4 bases at V and 11 bases at J, with 17 bases in the middle. In germline, CDR1 is KGHSY, CDR2 FQNENV. This CDR3 contains 13 residues. CDR3 protein: CASSLDLGPVAFF. CDR3 nucleotides: TGTGCCAGCAGCCTCGACCTTGGGCCTGTTGCTTTCTTT.

The chain combines TRBV25-1 with TRBJ2-1, with 10 bases fitting TRBD2. The CDR3 has 15 residues. Losses at the gene ends were 6 bases for V and 4 bases for J; bases not matched to a gene: 6. Germline lookup yields CDR1 MGHDK and CDR2 SYGVNS. The CDR3 sequence is CASRLGTSVYNEQFF. CDR3 coding DNA: TGTGCCAGCAGACTCGGGACTAGCGTATACAATGAGCAGTTCTTC.

CDR3 nucleotide sequence: TGTGCCAGTAGACCCCAGGATTTATTCAATCAGCCCCAGCATTTT. As protein: CASRPQDLFNQPQHF. The chain has TRBV19 and TRBJ1-5; D ambiguous. V was pared by 6 bases and J by 3 bases, with 15 bases between. The V gene's germline CDR1 is LNHDA and CDR2 SQIVND (reference sequence). The CDR3 consists of 15 residues.

V usage is TRBV4-2 and J usage is TRBJ2-7; D remains unclear. Germline CDR1 is LGHNA and CDR2 is YNFKEQ. V gave up 4 bases and J gave up 4 bases, with 11 bases separating them. The CDR3 runs to 13 residues. CDR3 DNA sequence: TGTGCCAGCAGCCTAAGAGAAGAGTACGAGCAGTACTTC. Amino acids: CASSLREEYEQYF.

This chain joins TRBV18 and TRBJ2-5; D call uncertain. Trimming left V 4 bases short and J 0 bases short, with 0 bases between. The length of the CDR3 is 11 residues. Germline V gene lookup returns CDR1 KGHSH and CDR2 LQKENI. CDR3 sequence: CASSHQETQYF. CDR3 nucleotide sequence: TGTGCCAGCTCACACCAAGAGACCCAGTACTTC.

V is TRBV6-5 and J is TRBJ1-3; tentative D call: TRBD1 (5 bases). The CDR3 has 14 amino acids. Germline-derived CDR1 and CDR2 are MNHEY and SVGAGI. V lost 5 bases and J lost 3, with 11 bases in between. DNA for the CDR3: TGTGCCAGCAGTGCCACAGGAATTGGAAACACCATATATTTT. This encodes CASSATGIGNTIYF.

This clone was counted between two and nine times. The sample carries other DNA sequences with the same CDR3. The V call is TRBV5-4, the J call TRBJ2-3; D gene ambiguous. The CDR3 is 12 amino acids. Germline V gene data show CDR1 as SGHNT and CDR2 as YYREEE (reference sequence). With 2 bases removed from V and 0 bases from J, the gap between germline ends came to 1 base. DNA for the CDR3: TGTGCCAGCAGCTTTAGCACAGATACGCAGTATTTT. Its protein product is CASSFSTDTQYF. The full variable domain, with the rest looked up from reference TRBV5-4 and TRBJ2-3, is ETGVTQSPTHLIKTRGQQVTLRCSSQSGHNTVSWYQQALGQGPQFIFQYYREEENGRGNFPPRFSGLQFPNYSSELNVNALELDDSALYLCASSFSTDTQYFGPGTRLTVL.

This chain connects TRBV6-5 to TRBJ2-7; TRBD1 aligns across 8 bases. The CDR3 runs 16 residues. The J segment lost 0 bases and the V segment lost 0 bases, leaving 4 bases of the junction unmatched. Germline V lookup: CDR1 MNHEY, CDR2 SVGAGI. CDR3 amino acids: CASSYSTGEFSYEQYF. CDR3 DNA sequence: TGTGCCAGCAGTTACTCGACAGGGGAGTTCTCCTACGAGCAGTACTTC.

This clone was seen only once. The sample carries other DNA sequences with the same CDR3. The chain joins TRBV9 to TRBJ2-1, with TRBD2 identical over 11 bases. The CDR3 has 14 amino acids. After removal of 3 bases from V and 10 bases from J, the junction contained 6 bases not matched to a gene. Germline CDR1 reads SGDLS; CDR2 reads YYNGEE. This chain's CDR3 is CASSAGLAGGEQFF. The CDR3 nucleotides are TGTGCCAGCAGCGCAGGACTAGCGGGCGGCGAGCAGTTCTTC. Based on the CDR3 plus reference TRBV9 and TRBJ2-1, the full variable domain is DSGVTQTPKHLITATGQRVTLRCSPRSGDLSVYWYQQSLDQGLQFLIQYYNGEERAKGNILERFSAQQFPDLHSELNLSSLELGDSALYFCASSAGLAGGEQFFGPGTRLTVL.

J is TRBJ1-5 and V is TRBV28, with a possible D match to TRBD1 (6 bases). This CDR3 region has 14 residues. The germline V gene has CDR1 MDHEN and CDR2 SYDVKM. The ends were cut back, 3 bases at V and 6 bases at J, with 12 bases in the middle. The CDR3 is CASSLLGGGQPQHF. In DNA, the CDR3 is TGTGCCAGCAGTTTGCTCGGGGGCGGTCAGCCCCAGCATTTT.

The V call is TRBV27, the J call TRBJ2-1; 10 nucleotides agree with TRBD2. The CDR3 is made up of 15 amino acids. Germline V gives CDR1 MNHEY, CDR2 SMNVEV (reference sequence). With V trimmed by 2 bases and J by 5 bases, 3 bases remained unmatched. CDR3 DNA: TGTGCCAGCAGTTTACTCCTAGCGGGGGACAATGAGCAGTTCTTC. The encoded protein is CASSLLLAGDNEQFF.

The chain employs TRBV7-6 and TRBJ2-7, with D unresolved. This CDR3 is built from 13 residues. The ends were cut back, 1 base at V and 9 bases at J, with 13 bases in the middle. Germline assignment: CDR1 SGHVS and CDR2 FNYEAQ. CDR3 bases: TGTGCCAGCAGCTTAGACGTGGGCTCAGCGCAGTACTTC. Protein sequence: CASSLDVGSAQYF.

The chain joins TRBV7-9 to TRBJ1-1, with D perhaps matching TRBD1 (5 bases). The CDR3 totals 14 residues. V shed 1 base and J shed 8 bases, with 14 bases lying between them. Germline CDR1 SEHNR, CDR2 FQNEAQ (reference sequence). The DNA of the CDR3 is TGTGCCAGCAGCTTAGGGACGGGGGACCCAGAAGCTTTCTTT. Its translation is CASSLGTGDPEAFF.

This clone was seen once. V usage is TRBV4-1 and J usage is TRBJ2-5, with D possibly being TRBD2 (5 bases). The better agreement between TRBJ2-7 and the DNA end casts doubt on the J call. The CDR3 covers 13 residues. Germline lookup yields CDR1 MGHRA and CDR2 YSYEKL. This CDR3 reads CASSSGISYEQYF. The CDR3 nucleotides are TGCGCCAGCAGCTCCGGGATCTCCTACGAGCAGTACTTC.

This chain uses TRBV5-5 with TRBJ1-1, with 10 nucleotides matching TRBD1. The CDR3 covers 12 residues. V trimming: 5 bases; J trimming: 8 bases; junction bases outside the gene matches: 3. Per germline, CDR1 SGHKS and CDR2 YYEKEE (reference sequence). The CDR3 nucleotides read TGTGCCAGCAGGTGGGGACAGGGGGAAGCTTTCTTT. It encodes CASRWGQGEAFF.

This sequence joins TRBV5-1 and TRBJ2-1; 12 nucleotides line up with TRBD2. The CDR3 is made up of 19 amino acids. Germline values: CDR1 SGHRS, CDR2 YFSETQ. With V trimmed by 4 bases and J by 4 bases, 15 bases remained unmatched. CDR3 bases: TGCGCCAGCAGCCCTGGAACTAGCGGGGGGCCATCGGGATACAATGAGCAGTTCTTC. This encodes CASSPGTSGGPSGYNEQFF. The whole variable domain, remainder taken from reference TRBV5-1 and TRBJ2-1, is KAGVTQTPRYLIKTRGQQVTLSCSPISGHRSVSWYQQTPGQGLQFLFEYFSETQRNKGNFPGRFSGRQFSNSRSEMNVSTLELGDSALYLCASSPGTSGGPSGYNEQFFGPGTRLTVL.

DNA of the CDR3: TGTGCCAGCAGAGGTCTCGGGGCAGATACGCAGTATTTT. Protein product: CASRGLGADTQYF. The chain combines TRBV7-2 with TRBJ2-3; the D gene is possibly TRBD2 (5 bases). The CDR3 is made up of 13 amino acids. V shed 6 bases and J shed 4 bases, with 11 bases lying between them. CDR1 and CDR2 (germline): SGHTA, FQGNSA.

Of note for this clone: An end of the junction does not agree with germline; a read error may underlie this. The V call is TRBV28, the J call TRBJ2-7, with 10 bases fitting TRBD1. This CDR3 has 13 residues. Germline V gene data show CDR1 as MDHEN and CDR2 as SYDVKM. CDR3: CASSLWLRDRGNF. The DNA for the CDR3 is TGTGCCAGCAGTTTATGGTTACGGGACAGGGGTAACTTC. Based on the CDR3 plus reference TRBV28 and TRBJ2-7, the full variable domain is DVKVTQSSRYLVKRTGEKVFLECVQDMDHENMFWYRQDPGLGLRLIYFSYDVKMKEKGDIPEGYSVSREKKERFSLILESASTNQTSMYLCASSLWLRDRGNFGPGTRLTVT.